This record concerns one T cell receptor (beta chain) sequence. This clonotype was recorded many times. Its antigen is currently not known. Qualities for individual bases were not recorded, and no much larger clone is one base off. Libraries were built with 5' RACE. The sequencer listed for this sample is NextSeq 500. To allow correction of PCR and sequencing errors, the TCR library protocol tagged every TCR cDNA molecule with a unique molecular identifier. For the original study's pipeline: Decombinator tools were used for TCR identification, UMI-based error correction and CDR3 extraction. Expanded TCRs were defined as those above a frequency of 2 per 1,000, corresponding to the top 1% of the tumor frequency distribution. Renyi diversity was calculated using the R vegan package after each repertoire was subsampled 100 times to 5,000 TCRs. CDR3 similarity networks were built from amino acid triplet string-kernel similarity, connecting CDR3s with pairwise similarity above 0.82. The public reads were reprocessed in TCRdb via fastp at Q25 and MiXCR, keeping in-frame beta chains. Records with the same CDR3 protein are collapsed into one entry carrying the most frequent genes and DNA. These V and J calls derive from TCRdb rather than the authors' analysis. The sample table shows more than 20,000 distinct CDR3 sequences, and under 5.5% are seen once. 30% to 35% of the sample lies in the top ten.

The data were obtained in a study of spatial heterogeneity in lung cancer (dated by TCRdb to 2018 to 2020). Some background on the complete study: Beta-chain transcripts were consistently detected in greater numbers than alpha-chain transcripts, which likely reflected higher beta-chain transcript abundance. In the raw uncorrected reads, each unique combination of TCR and UMI appeared on average more than ten times. The study quantitatively compared TCR alpha and beta repertoires across multiple tumor regions, matched nontumor lung and blood in non-small cell lung cancer. The study linked features of the TCR repertoire to counts of nonsynonymous mutations, which were determined by whole-exome sequencing of tumor tissue. Both alpha and beta chains were TCR-sequenced in around 230 tumor regions, 64 matched nontumor lung samples and 56 PBMC samples obtained at surgery. Beyond this particular receptor, the publication reports: Confirming at a functional level the hypothesis that regional TCRs recognize regional mutations was considered to require additional single-cell paired TCR alpha and beta sequencing. Ubiquitous expanded tumor TCRs showed up in blood more often at tumor resection than at routine follow-up.

The cysteine opens and the phenylalanine closes a CDR3 of 13 amino acids. CDR3 DNA is the only sequence kept; it has 39 bases, read in frame from the first base. Based on the germline V gene, the CDR1 and CDR2 sequences are MGHRA and YSYEKL. V loses 2 bases, J loses 7 bases, and the germline ends lie 9 bases apart. Explained via the paper, the time point label denotes: sample taken at primary tumor resection. TCR sequencing used whole RNA extracted from tumor and nontumor lung tissue, or from cryopreserved PBMC samples, without cell sorting. The donors were about 65 patients from the lung TRACERx cohort who had early-stage, untreated non-small cell lung cancer. Only patients with enough RNA available from two or more tumor regions were chosen for TCR sequencing.

Recombination linked TRBV4-1 to TRBJ1-5; no D gene can be assigned with confidence. The input for sequencing was PBMCs, taken at surgery. The clonotype was recovered from a male donor with early-stage non-small cell lung cancer. At the DNA level, the sequence is TGCGCCAGCAGCCAACAGGACCTCCAGCCCCAGCATTTT. The resulting protein is CASSQQDLQPQHF.